Included here is one TCR beta chain sequence, with context. The data derive from a study of blood T cell repertoires in COVID-19. Across the study: Both acute and convalescent COVID-19 samples were obtained from the United States, Italy and Spain. Nucleic acid was either cDNA or gDNA, and it came from T cells, B-cell-depleted T cells, or PBMCs.

In the original processing: Nucleated cell counts were estimated from reference gene primer amplification. The protocol was immunoSEQ multiplex PCR, while the TCRdb copy is restricted to in-frame clones and leaves out a portion. The DNA gave D and trimming, while V, J and clone size come from that table. The sample holds roughly 670,000 clones, about 90% seen once. J lost 5 bases, V lost 7 bases, and 3 bases had no gene match. This CDR3 has 12 amino acids. Germline loops: CDR1 KGHSH, CDR2 LQKENI. The clonotype was recovered from a woman between 18 and 29 years old with acute or convalescent COVID-19. Sequenced: peripheral blood. The chain has TRBV18 and TRBJ1-1; 8 nucleotides match TRBD1. CDR3 coding DNA: TGTGCCAGCTTCACAGGGGGGACTGAAGCTTTCTTT. Translated, it gives CASFTGGTEAFF.